The rows below give T cell receptor beta chains drawn from one sample of a study of blood T cell repertoires in COVID-19. TCRdb's table, derived via immunoSEQ multiplex PCR, lists solely in-frame clones and lacks some. The table lists about 130,000 clones, 85% of them singletons. Input material: peripheral blood. Receptors were obtained from a woman aged 80 or older with acute or convalescent COVID-19. The conserved cysteine and the conserved F or W are not part of the CDR3 here.

v_gene	j_gene	CDR3aa
TRBV5-1	TRBJ1-1	ASSLVRKSGAEAF
TRBV9	TRBJ2-2	ASSVRGSNTGELF
TRBV12-3/TRBV12-4	TRBJ1-6	ASSTGGNSPLH
TRBV7-9	TRBJ1-2	ASSSPGQGNGYT
TRBV4-1	TRBJ1-6	ASSQADVKTGIRQSYNSPLH
TRBV2	TRBJ1-2	ASSEWTGQGYT
TRBV2	TRBJ1-2	ASRDRGDGYT
TRBV4-1	TRBJ2-7	ASSQDRFTYEQY
TRBV2	TRBJ2-1	ASSGGESSYNEQF
TRBV14	TRBJ1-1	ASSPLEGVLEAF
TRBV2	TRBJ1-1	ASSGEKATGPAF
TRBV28	TRBJ2-3	ASRIPAGGRADTQY
TRBV19	TRBJ2-3	ASSRTQGELDTQY
TRBV7-2	TRBJ1-5	ASSLDPTGRGGNQPQH
TRBV11-2	TRBJ2-1	ASSLRPPGLVRSEQF
TRBV2	TRBJ2-1	ASSTDRGSNEQF
TRBV5-8	TRBJ1-5	ASSSDSSNQPQH
TRBV18	TRBJ1-2	ASSPGADYGYT
TRBV10-1	TRBJ2-3	ASSPVGDTQY
TRBV12-3/TRBV12-4	TRBJ1-6	ASSLNRNSPLH
TRBV28	TRBJ2-1	ASSYRYEQF
TRBV18	TRBJ2-7	ASSPGTGPSYEQY
TRBV6-1	TRBJ1-4	ASSEQGAPKEKLF
TRBV5-8	TRBJ1-5	ASVPQQGDQPQH
TRBV27	TRBJ2-1	ASSVPGGRNEQF
TRBV19	TRBJ1-2	ASSIAAQGAGGYT
TRBV24-1	TRBJ1-2	ATSSHSVPGYT
TRBV7-9	TRBJ2-1	ASSPPTSGGENYNEQF
TRBV5-1	TRBJ1-4	ASSFQGSTNEKLF
TRBV11-1	TRBJ1-2	ASSHGQFYGYT
TRBV7-8	TRBJ1-2	ASSLGGTGVNYGYT
TRBV3-1/TRBV3-2	TRBJ2-2	ASSYGMLGMNTGELF
TRBV7-2	TRBJ2-2	ASSLRRGQGLGELF
TRBV5-5	TRBJ2-7	ASSHGGAGEQY
TRBV27	TRBJ2-1	ASSARQSSYNEQF
TRBV5-6	TRBJ2-7	ASSFGGSSYEQY
TRBV18	TRBJ1-1	ASSEGGGTEAF
TRBV6-2/TRBV6-3	TRBJ2-2	ASRPTSGGARLF
TRBV10-1	TRBJ2-3	ASSETSGGTDTQY
TRBV6-2/TRBV6-3	TRBJ1-5	ASSYSSVYNQPQH